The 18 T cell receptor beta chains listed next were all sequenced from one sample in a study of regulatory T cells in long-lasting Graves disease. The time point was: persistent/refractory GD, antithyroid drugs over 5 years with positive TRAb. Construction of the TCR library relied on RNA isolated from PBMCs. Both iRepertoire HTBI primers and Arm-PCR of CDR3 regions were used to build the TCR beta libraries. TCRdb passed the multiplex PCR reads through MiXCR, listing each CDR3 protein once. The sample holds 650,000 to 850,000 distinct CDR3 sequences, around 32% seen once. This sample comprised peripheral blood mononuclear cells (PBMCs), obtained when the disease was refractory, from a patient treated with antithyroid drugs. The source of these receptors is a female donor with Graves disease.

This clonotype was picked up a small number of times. CDR3 coding DNA: TGTGCCAGCAGTGAGCCTCCGGGACTGAAAGAGACCCAGTACTTC. This gives the protein CASSEPPGLKETQYF. This rearrangement joins TRBV6-1 to TRBJ2-5; a weak D match, TRBD2 (6 bases). Trimming stripped 3 bases from V and 3 bases from J, with 14 bases between. CDR1 and CDR2 from the germline V gene are MNHNS and SASEGT. This CDR3 has 15 residues.

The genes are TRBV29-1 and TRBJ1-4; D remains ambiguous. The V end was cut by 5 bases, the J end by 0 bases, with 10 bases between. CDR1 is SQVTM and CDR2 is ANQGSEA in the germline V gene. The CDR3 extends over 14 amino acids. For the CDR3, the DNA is TGCAGCGTTAAAGCGACCCCAACTAATGAAAAACTGTTTTTT. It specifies CSVKATPTNEKLFF.

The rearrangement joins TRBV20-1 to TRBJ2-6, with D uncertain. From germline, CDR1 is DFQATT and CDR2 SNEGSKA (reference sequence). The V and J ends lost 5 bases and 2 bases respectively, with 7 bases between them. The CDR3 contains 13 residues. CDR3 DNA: TGCAGTGCTTGGGCAGCTGGGGCCAACGTCCTGACTTTC. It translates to CSAWAAGANVLTF.

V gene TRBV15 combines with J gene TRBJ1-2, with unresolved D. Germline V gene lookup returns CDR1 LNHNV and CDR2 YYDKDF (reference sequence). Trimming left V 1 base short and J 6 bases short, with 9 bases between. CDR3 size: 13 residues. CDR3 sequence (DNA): TGTGCCACCAGCAGAGGGGCCGGGGATGGCTACACCTTC. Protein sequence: CATSRGAGDGYTF.

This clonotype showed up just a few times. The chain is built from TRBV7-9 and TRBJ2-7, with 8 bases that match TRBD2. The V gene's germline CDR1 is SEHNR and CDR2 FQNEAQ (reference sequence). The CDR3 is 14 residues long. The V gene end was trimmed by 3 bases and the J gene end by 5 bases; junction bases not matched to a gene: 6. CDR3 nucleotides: TGTGCCAGCAGCTTGGCAGGGACTAGACACGAGCAGTACTTC. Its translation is CASSLAGTRHEQYF.

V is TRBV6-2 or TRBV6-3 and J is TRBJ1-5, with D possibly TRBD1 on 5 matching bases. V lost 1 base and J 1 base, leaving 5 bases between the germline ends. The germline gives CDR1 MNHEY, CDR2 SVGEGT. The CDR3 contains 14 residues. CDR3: CASSYWDSNQPQHF. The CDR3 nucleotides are TGTGCCAGCAGTTACTGGGACAGCAATCAGCCCCAGCATTTT.

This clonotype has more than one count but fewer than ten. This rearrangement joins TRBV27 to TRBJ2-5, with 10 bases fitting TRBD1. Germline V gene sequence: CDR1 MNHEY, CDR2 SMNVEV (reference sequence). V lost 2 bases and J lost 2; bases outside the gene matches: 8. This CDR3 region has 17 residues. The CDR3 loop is CASSLTGDRGGQETQYF. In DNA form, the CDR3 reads TGTGCCAGCAGTTTAACCGGGGACAGGGGCGGACAAGAGACCCAGTACTTC.

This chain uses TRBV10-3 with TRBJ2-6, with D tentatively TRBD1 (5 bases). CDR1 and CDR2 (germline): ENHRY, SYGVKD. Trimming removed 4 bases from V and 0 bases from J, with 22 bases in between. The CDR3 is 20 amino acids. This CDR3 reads CAISVGFRSGPVSGANVLTF. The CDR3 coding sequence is TGTGCCATCAGTGTGGGGTTCCGGTCAGGGCCCGTCTCTGGGGCCAACGTCCTGACTTTC.

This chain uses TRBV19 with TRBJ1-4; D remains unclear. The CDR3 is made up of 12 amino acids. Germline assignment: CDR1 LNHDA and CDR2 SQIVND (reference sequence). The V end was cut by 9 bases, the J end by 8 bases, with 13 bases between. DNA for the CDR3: TGTGCCAGCTCCTACTCGAGAGAAAAACTGTTTTTT. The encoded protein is CASSYSREKLFF.

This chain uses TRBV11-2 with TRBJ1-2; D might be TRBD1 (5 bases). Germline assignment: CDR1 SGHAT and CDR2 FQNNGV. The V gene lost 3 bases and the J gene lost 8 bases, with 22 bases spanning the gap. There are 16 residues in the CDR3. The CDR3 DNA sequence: TGTGCCAGCAGCTTTTTACCCGGGGCCTCCGGAGAGGGCTACACCTTC. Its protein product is CASSFLPGASGEGYTF.

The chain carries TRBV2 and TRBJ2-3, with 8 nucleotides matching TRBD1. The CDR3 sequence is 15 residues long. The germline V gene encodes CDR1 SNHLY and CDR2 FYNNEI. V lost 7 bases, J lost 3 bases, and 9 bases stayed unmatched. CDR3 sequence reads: CASTQDRGRTDTQYF. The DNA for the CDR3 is TGTGCCAGCACCCAAGACAGGGGCCGTACAGATACGCAGTATTTT.

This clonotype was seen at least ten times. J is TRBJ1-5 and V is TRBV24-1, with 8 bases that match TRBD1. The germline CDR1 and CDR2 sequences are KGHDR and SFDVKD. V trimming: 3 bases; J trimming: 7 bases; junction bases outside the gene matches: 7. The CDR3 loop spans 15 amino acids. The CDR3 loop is CATSDAGGAGQPQHF. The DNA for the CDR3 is TGTGCCACCAGTGATGCAGGGGGCGCGGGGCAGCCCCAGCATTTT.

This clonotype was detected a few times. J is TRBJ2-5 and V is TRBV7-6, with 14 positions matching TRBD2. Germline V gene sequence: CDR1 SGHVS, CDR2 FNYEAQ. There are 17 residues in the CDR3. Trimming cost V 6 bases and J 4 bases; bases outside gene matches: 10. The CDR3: CASSKTSGRAPRETQYF. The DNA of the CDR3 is TGTGCCAGCAGTAAGACTAGCGGGAGGGCCCCCAGAGAGACCCAGTACTTC.

In DNA, the CDR3 is TGTGCCAGCAACCCCCTCAAAGGGAGCTCCAATCAGCCCCAGCATTTT. It translates to CASNPLKGSSNQPQHF. V is TRBV28 and J is TRBJ1-5; D unclear. This CDR3 comprises 16 residues. Germline V gene lookup returns CDR1 MDHEN and CDR2 SYDVKM. Trimming pared 7 bases from V and 3 bases from J, leaving 19 bases between. The complete variable domain, with remaining parts taken from reference TRBV28 and TRBJ1-5, reads DVKVTQSSRYLVKRTGEKVFLECVQDMDHENMFWYRQDPGLGLRLIYFSYDVKMKEKGDIPEGYSVSREKKERFSLILESASTNQTSMYLCASNPLKGSSNQPQHFGDGTRLSIL.

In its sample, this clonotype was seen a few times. CDR3: CASNLGTGGVLGTEAFF. CDR3 DNA: TGTGCCAGCAACTTAGGGACAGGGGGAGTGTTAGGCACTGAAGCTTTCTTT. The rearrangement joins TRBV28 to TRBJ1-1; 11 bases agree with TRBD1. Looked up from germline, CDR1 is MDHEN and CDR2 is SYDVKM. This CDR3 has 17 residues. The J segment lost 4 bases and the V segment lost 7 bases, leaving 14 bases of the junction unmatched. The variable domain in full, completed from reference TRBV28 and TRBJ1-1, reads DVKVTQSSRYLVKRTGEKVFLECVQDMDHENMFWYRQDPGLGLRLIYFSYDVKMKEKGDIPEGYSVSREKKERFSLILESASTNQTSMYLCASNLGTGGVLGTEAFFGQGTRLTVV.

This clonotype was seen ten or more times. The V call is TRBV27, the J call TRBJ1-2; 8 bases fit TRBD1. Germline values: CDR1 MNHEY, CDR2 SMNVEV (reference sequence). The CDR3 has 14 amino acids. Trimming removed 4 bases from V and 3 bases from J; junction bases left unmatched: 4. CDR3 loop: CASSSETGDYGYTF. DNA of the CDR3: TGTGCCAGCAGTTCCGAGACAGGGGACTATGGCTACACCTTC.

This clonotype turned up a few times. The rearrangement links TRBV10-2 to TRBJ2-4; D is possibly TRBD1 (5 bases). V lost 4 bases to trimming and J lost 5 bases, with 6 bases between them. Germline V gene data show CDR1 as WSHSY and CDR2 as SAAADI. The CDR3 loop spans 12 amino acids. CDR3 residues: CASSVGQNIQYF. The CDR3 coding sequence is TGCGCCAGCAGTGTGGGGCAAAACATTCAGTACTTC.

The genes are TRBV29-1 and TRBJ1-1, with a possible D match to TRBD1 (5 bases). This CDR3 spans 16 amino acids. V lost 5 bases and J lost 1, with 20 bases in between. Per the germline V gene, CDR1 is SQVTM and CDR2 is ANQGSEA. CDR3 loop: CSVLGVLLRSNTEAFF. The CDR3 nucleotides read TGCAGCGTTCTAGGGGTCCTGCTCCGTTCGAACACTGAAGCTTTCTTT.